This T cell receptor beta chain was captured by sequencing in a study of vaccination and CD4 T cells after COVID-19. Study-level background: Two doses of either BNT162b2 or mRNA-1273 vaccine went to participants. The peptides that stimulated the cells were overlapping spike peptides from SARS-CoV-2, HCoV-NL63, HCoV-OC43 and HCoV-229E.

This clonotype was detected only a few times. Its target is unknown. The Oncomine TCR Beta short-read assay was applied to DNA of cultured CD4+ T cells. TCRdb fed the PCR reads into MiXCR, producing one record per CDR3 protein. In the table there are approximately 19,000 distinct CDR3 sequences, about 45% of which are singletons. Specified treatment: roughly ten-day PBMC culture with coronavirus spike peptide pools or control peptides (ViraFEST assay). The CDR3 consists of 15 residues. Germline V lookup: CDR1 KGHDR, CDR2 SFDVKD. Germline trimming cut 1 base from V and 0 bases from J; bases unmatched to any gene: 1.

This clonotype was obtained from a human donor who had recovered from COVID-19. This chain links TRBV24-1 with TRBJ2-5, with 7 positions matching TRBD1. The material was CD4+ T cells from blood, cultured in vitro, obtained after SARS-CoV-2 vaccination. The CDR3: CATSDFGQDQETQYF. In nucleotides, the CDR3 is TGTGCCACCAGTGATTTCGGACAGGACCAAGAGACCCAGTACTTC.